In this sample, the clone carrying this TCR beta chain turned up a few times. What it recognizes is unknown. With 60 Vbeta and 13 Jbeta primers, the PCR was carried out. Measured with immunoSEQ multiplex PCR; TCRdb has only the in-frame clones, and not every one. The profile shows around 180,000 clones, approximately 82% of them singletons. The sample comes from a study of cytomegalovirus exposure and HLA in healthy donors. CDR3 length: 16 residues. In germline, CDR1 is SEHNR, CDR2 FQNEAQ (reference sequence). Trimming took 1 base from V and 7 from J; bases not matched to a gene: 12. Study conclusions and caveats: Many donors carried some public TCRs, although rarity characterized most TCR sequences. The study flagged fewer than 200 TCR beta chains as cytomegalovirus-associated.

This chain joins TRBV7-9 and TRBJ2-7, with 8 bases matching TRBD1. Material: PBMCs. This TCR came from a woman aged 18-35 years in good health and CMV-seropositive. CDR3 loop: CASSLGTGGRSGEQYF. The CDR3 DNA follows: TGTGCCAGCAGCTTAGGTACAGGGGGTAGGTCGGGGGAGCAGTACTTC.